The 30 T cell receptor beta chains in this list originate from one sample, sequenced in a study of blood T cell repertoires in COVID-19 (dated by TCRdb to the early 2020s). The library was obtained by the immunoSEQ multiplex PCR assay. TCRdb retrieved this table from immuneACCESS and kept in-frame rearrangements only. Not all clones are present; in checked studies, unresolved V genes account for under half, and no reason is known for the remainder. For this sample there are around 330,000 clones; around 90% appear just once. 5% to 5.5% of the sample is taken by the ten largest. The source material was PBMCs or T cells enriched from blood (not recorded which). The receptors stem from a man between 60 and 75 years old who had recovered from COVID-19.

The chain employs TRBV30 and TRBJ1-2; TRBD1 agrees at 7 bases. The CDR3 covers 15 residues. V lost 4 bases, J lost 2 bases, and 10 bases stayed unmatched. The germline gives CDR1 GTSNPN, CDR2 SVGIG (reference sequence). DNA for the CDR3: TGTGCCTGGACCCGCCCTCAGGGGGTGAACTATGGCTACACCTTC. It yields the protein CAWTRPQGVNYGYTF.

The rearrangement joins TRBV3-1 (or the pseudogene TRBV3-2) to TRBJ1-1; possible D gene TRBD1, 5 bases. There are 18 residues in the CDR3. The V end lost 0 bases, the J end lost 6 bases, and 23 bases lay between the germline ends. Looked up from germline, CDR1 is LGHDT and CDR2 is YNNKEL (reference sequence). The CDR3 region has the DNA TGTGCCAGCAGCCAAGAAAGGGGCCCGCGGCGATGGGAGGCTGAAGCTTTCTTT. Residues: CASSQERGPRRWEAEAFF.

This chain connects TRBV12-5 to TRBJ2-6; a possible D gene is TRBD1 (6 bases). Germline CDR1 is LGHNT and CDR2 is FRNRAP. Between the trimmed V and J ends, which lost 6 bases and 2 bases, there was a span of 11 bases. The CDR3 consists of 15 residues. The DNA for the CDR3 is TGTGCTAGTGGGGACAGACCCCCTGGGGCCAACGTCCTGACTTTC. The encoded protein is CASGDRPPGANVLTF.

The CDR3 DNA reads as TGTGCCAGCAGCCAAGATAGAGGGGTAGCGGGGAACACCGGGGAGCTGTTTTTT. This gives the protein CASSQDRGVAGNTGELFF. The gene calls are TRBV4-2 and TRBJ2-2; the match to TRBD2 covers 7 bases. The junction had 8 bases not matched to a gene; V was cut back by 0 bases and J by 1 base. CDR1 and CDR2 from the germline V gene are LGHNA and YNFKEQ. This CDR3 has 18 amino acids.

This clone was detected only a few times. The CDR3 DNA is TGTGCCAGCAGGGGGGGGATACAGGGCTCTGAAGCTTTCTTT. Its protein is CASRGGIQGSEAFF. The rearrangement links TRBV28 to TRBJ1-1, with D possibly TRBD1 on 6 matching bases. V was clipped by 6 bases and J by 6 bases, with 17 bases between them. The length of the CDR3 is 14 residues. Per germline, CDR1 MDHEN and CDR2 SYDVKM.

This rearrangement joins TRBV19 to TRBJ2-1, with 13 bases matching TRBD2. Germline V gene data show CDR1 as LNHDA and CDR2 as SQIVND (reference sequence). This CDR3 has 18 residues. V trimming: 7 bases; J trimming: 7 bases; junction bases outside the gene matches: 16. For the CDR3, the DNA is TGTGCCAGTACCACTATCCGAGGACTAGCGGGAGTCAGAAATGAGCAGTTCTTC. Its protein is CASTTIRGLAGVRNEQFF.

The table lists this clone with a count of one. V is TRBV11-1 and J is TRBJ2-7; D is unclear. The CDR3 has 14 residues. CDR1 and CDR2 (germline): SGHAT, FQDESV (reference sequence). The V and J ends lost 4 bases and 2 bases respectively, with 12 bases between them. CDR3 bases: TGTGCCAGCAGCTCCGAACTAACTACCTACGAGCAGTACTTC. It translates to CASSSELTTYEQYF.

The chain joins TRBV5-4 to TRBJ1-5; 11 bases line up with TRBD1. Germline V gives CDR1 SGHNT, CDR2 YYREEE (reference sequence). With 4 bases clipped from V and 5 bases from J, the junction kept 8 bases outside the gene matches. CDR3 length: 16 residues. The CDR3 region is CASSLRPDRGHQPQHF. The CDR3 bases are TGTGCCAGCAGCCTCCGTCCGGACAGGGGGCATCAGCCCCAGCATTTT.

The CDR3 sequence: CASSQGVRREQYF. The CDR3 DNA follows: TGTGCCAGCAGCCAAGGCGTACGCCGCGAGCAGTACTTC. The gene calls are TRBV3-1 (or the pseudogene TRBV3-2) and TRBJ2-7; D remains unclear. The germline gives CDR1 LGHDT, CDR2 YNNKEL (reference sequence). Deletions cut 1 base from V and 6 bases from J, with 10 bases between. This CDR3 has 13 residues.

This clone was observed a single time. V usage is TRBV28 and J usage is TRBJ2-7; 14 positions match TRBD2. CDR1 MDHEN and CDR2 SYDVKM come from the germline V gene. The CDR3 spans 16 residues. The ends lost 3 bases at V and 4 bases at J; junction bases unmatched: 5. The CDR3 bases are TGTGCCAGCAGTTTTGGGACTAGCGGGAGTTCATACGAGCAGTACTTC. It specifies CASSFGTSGSSYEQYF.

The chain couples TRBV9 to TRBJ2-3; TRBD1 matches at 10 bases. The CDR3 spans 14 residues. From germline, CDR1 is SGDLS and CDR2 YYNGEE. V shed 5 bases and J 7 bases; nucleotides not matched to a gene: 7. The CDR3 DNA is TGTGCCAGCAGTCCGGACAGGGGGTTTAATACGCAGTATTTT. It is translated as CASSPDRGFNTQYF.

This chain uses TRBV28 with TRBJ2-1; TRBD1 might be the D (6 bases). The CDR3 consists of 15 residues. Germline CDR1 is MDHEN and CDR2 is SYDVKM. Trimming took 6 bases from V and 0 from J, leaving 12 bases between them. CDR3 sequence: CASRDGGGSYNEQFF. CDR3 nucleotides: TGTGCCAGCAGGGATGGGGGCGGCTCCTACAATGAGCAGTTCTTC.

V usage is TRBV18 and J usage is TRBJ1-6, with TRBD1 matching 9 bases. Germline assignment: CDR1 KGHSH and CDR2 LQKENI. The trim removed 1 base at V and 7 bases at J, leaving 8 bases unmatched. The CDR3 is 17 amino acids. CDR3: CASSPQRTGDANSPLHF. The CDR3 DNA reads TGTGCCAGCTCACCACAACGGACAGGGGACGCAAATTCACCCCTCCACTTT.

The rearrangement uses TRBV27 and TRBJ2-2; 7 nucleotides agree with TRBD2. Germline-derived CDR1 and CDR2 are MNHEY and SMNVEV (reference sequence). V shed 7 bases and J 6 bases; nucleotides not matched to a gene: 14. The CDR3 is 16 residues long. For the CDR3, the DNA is TGTGCCAGCAACAACCTGGCCCGCGCGGGGGCCGGGGAGCTGTTTTTT. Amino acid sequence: CASNNLARAGAGELFF.

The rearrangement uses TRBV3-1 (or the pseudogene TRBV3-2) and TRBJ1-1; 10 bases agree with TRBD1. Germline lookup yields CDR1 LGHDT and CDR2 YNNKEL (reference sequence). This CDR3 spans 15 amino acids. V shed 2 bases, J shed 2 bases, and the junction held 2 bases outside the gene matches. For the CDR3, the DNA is TGTGCCAGCAGCCAAAAGACAGGGGGCAACACTGAAGCTTTCTTT. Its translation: CASSQKTGGNTEAFF.

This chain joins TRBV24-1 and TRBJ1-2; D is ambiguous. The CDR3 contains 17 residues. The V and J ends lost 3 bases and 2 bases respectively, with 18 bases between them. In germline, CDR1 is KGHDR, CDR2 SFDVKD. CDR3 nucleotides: TGTGCCACCAGTGATCCCTACCCGCCAGGCTCAAACTATGGCTACACCTTC. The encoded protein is CATSDPYPPGSNYGYTF.

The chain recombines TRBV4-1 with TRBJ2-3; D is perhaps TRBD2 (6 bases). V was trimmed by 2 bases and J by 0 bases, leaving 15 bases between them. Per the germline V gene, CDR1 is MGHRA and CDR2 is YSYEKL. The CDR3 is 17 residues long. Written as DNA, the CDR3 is TGCGCCAGCAGCCAAACCACTAGCTTTACTAGCACAGATACGCAGTATTTT. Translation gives CASSQTTSFTSTDTQYF.

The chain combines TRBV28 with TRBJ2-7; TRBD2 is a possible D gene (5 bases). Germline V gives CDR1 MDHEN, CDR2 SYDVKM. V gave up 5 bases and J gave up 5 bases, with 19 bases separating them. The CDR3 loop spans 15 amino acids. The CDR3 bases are TGTGCCAGCAGTCGTTTTTCCCCCCGAGGGAACGAGCAGTACTTC. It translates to CASSRFSPRGNEQYF. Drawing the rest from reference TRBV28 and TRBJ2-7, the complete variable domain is DVKVTQSSRYLVKRTGEKVFLECVQDMDHENMFWYRQDPGLGLRLIYFSYDVKMKEKGDIPEGYSVSREKKERFSLILESASTNQTSMYLCASSRFSPRGNEQYFGPGTRLTVT.

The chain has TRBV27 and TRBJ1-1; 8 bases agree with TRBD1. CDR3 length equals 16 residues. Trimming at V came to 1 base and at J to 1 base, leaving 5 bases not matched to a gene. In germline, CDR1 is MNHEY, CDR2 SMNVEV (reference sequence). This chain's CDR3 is CASSLYSGGTNTEAFF. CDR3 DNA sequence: TGTGCCAGCAGTTTATATTCAGGGGGCACGAACACTGAAGCTTTCTTT.

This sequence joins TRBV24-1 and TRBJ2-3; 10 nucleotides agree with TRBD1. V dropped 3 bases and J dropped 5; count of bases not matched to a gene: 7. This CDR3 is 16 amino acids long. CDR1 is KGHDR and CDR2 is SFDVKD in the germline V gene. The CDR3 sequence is CATSDAGTGVGDTQYF. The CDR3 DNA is TGTGCCACCAGTGATGCCGGGACAGGGGTAGGAGATACGCAGTATTTT.

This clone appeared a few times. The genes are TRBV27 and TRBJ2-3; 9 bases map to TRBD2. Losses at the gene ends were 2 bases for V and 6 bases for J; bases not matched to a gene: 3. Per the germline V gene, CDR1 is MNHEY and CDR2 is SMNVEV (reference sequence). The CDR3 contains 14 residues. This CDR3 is CASSLRGRVDTQYF. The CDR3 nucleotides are TGTGCCAGCAGTTTACGCGGGAGGGTGGATACGCAGTATTTT.

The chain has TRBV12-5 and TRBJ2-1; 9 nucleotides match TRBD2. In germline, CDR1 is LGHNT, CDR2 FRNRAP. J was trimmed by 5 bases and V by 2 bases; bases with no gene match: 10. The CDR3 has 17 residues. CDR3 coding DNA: TGTGCTAGTGGTTTGTCAAACGGAGTAGCGGGAGACAATGAGCAGTTCTTC. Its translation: CASGLSNGVAGDNEQFF. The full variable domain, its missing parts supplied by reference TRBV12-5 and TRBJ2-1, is DARVTQTPRHKVTEMGQEVTMRCQPILGHNTVFWYRQTMMQGLELLAYFRNRAPLDDSGMPKDRFSAEMPDATLATLKIQPSEPRDSAVYFCASGLSNGVAGDNEQFFGPGTRLTVL.

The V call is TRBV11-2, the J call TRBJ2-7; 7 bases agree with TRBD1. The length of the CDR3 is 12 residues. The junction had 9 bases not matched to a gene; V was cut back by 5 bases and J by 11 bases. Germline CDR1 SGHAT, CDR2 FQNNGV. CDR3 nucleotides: TGTGCCAGCAGCCACGAGGACAGGCCAAAGTACTTC. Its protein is CASSHEDRPKYF.

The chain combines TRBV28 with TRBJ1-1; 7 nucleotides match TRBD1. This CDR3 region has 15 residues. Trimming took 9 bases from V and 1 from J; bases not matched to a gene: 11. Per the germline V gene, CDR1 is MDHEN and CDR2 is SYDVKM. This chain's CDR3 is CASTRTGDRNTEAFF. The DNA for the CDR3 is TGTGCCAGTACCCGGACAGGCGATCGGAACACTGAAGCTTTCTTT.

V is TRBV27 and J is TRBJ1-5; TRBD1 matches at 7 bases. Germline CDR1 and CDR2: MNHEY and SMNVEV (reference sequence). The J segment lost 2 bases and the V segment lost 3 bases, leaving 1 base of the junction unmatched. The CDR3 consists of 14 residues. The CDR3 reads CASSFRGGNQPQHF. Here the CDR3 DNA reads TGTGCCAGCAGTTTCAGGGGGGGCAATCAGCCCCAGCATTTT.

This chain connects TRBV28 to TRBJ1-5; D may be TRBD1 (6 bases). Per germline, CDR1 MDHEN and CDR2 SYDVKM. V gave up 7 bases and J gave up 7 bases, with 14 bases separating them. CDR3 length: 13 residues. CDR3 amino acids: CASNKAGVQPQHF. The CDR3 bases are TGTGCCAGCAATAAAGCAGGGGTACAGCCCCAGCATTTT. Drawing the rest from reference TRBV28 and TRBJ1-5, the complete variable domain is DVKVTQSSRYLVKRTGEKVFLECVQDMDHENMFWYRQDPGLGLRLIYFSYDVKMKEKGDIPEGYSVSREKKERFSLILESASTNQTSMYLCASNKAGVQPQHFGDGTRLSIL.

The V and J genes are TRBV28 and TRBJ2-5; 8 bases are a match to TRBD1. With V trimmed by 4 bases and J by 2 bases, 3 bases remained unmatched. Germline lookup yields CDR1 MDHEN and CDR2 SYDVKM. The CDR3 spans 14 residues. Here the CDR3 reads CASSYNRGQETQYF. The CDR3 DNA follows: TGTGCCAGCAGTTATAACAGGGGGCAAGAGACCCAGTACTTC.

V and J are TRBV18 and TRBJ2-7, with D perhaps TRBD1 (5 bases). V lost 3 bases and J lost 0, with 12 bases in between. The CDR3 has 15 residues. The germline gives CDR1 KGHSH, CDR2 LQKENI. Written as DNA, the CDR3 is TGTGCCAGCTCACCGGTATGGGGCGGCTCCTACGAGCAGTACTTC. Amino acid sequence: CASSPVWGGSYEQYF.

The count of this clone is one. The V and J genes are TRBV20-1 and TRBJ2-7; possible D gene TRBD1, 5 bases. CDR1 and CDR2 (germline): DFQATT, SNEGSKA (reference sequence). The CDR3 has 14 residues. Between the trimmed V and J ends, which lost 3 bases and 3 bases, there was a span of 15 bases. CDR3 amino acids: CSASGWGAGYEQYF. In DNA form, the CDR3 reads TGCAGTGCTAGTGGGTGGGGCGCCGGCTACGAGCAGTACTTC.

CDR3: CASSQDPGSPNTGELFF. The CDR3 bases are TGTGCCAGCAGCCAAGACCCGGGAAGCCCGAACACCGGGGAGCTGTTTTTT. The chain carries TRBV4-2 and TRBJ2-2, with D tentatively TRBD2 (5 bases). This CDR3 spans 17 amino acids. The V end was cut by 0 bases, the J end by 0 bases, with 11 bases between. Germline values: CDR1 LGHNA, CDR2 YNFKEQ.